The T cell receptor beta chain under discussion was sequenced for a study of blood T cell repertoires in COVID-19. For the study at large: Acute-phase and convalescent COVID-19 samples originated in the United States, Italy and Spain. T cells, B-cell-depleted T cells, or PBMCs provided the cDNA or gDNA that served as material.

J was trimmed by 6 bases and V by 4 bases; bases with no gene match: 15. The CDR3 spans 18 residues. From germline, CDR1 is MGHRA and CDR2 YSYEKL. Data came from immunoSEQ multiplex PCR; TCRdb stores just in-frame clones and leaves some out. Counted here are 200,000 to 250,000 clones, 80% to 85% occurring once; the ten biggest clones make up approximately 6.5%. Individuals aged about 18 to 100 years were recruited from around 22 US areas. Clinical history as reported by participants underpinned cohort assignment. The TCR was taken from a woman between 35 and 50 years old who had recovered from COVID-19. The genes are TRBV4-1 and TRBJ1-5; 10 bases are a match to TRBD1. The sequencing input was PBMCs or T cells enriched from blood (not recorded which). As DNA, the CDR3 is TGCGCCAGCAGCCTACGATGGGAAGGGACAGGGGTTCGTCAGCCCCAGCATTTT. It specifies CASSLRWEGTGVRQPQHF.